The present T cell receptor beta chain was sequenced within a study of cytomegalovirus exposure and HLA in healthy donors. Study in general: Sequencing of around 200 million T cells in an earlier analysis found roughly 120 million unique TCR beta sequences. Overall study results and limits: Later genetic work tied a missense DCLRE1C variant to beta-chain V and J trimming. Using a false discovery rate of 0.05, a later analysis showed that approximately 18,000 TCR beta sequences were associated with HLA alleles.

It was with 60 Vbeta and 13 Jbeta primers that the PCR ran. The assay was immunoSEQ multiplex PCR, and TCRdb's table has in-frame clones only and misses some. The sample holds over 150,000 clones; 70% to 80% are singletons and the top ten take roughly 2%. Trimming took 5 bases from V and 6 from J; bases not matched to a gene: 8. From germline, CDR1 is SEHNR and CDR2 FQNEAQ (reference sequence). This CDR3 region has 14 residues. This clone turned up a few times. The antigen remains unidentified. The chain has TRBV7-9 and TRBJ1-2; 8 bases are a match to TRBD1. This clonotype was obtained from a man aged 35 to 55 in good health and CMV-seronegative. What was sequenced was PBMCs. The CDR3 here is CASSLGAGGDGYTF. The CDR3 nucleotides read TGTGCCAGCAGCCTTGGGGCAGGGGGCGATGGCTACACCTTC.